Below are 20 T cell receptor beta chains sequenced from a single sample in a study of cytomegalovirus exposure and HLA in healthy donors. With 60 Vbeta and 13 Jbeta primers, the PCR was carried out. Assay: immunoSEQ multiplex PCR; the TCRdb copy retains only in-frame clones and omits some. Here the sample table reports fewer than 150,000 clones. The sequencing input was PBMCs. Receptor source: a woman in her fifties or sixties in good health and CMV-seronegative.

The chain uses TRBV19 and TRBJ1-5; D is perhaps TRBD1 (5 bases). Germline CDR1 reads LNHDA; CDR2 reads SQIVND (reference sequence). V was pared by 6 bases and J by 1 base, with 19 bases between. This CDR3 region has 17 residues. The CDR3 region has the DNA TGTGCCAGTAGCATCTTAGGGACTGGGGTAAGCAATCAGCCCCAGCATTTT. Translation: CASSILGTGVSNQPQHF.

The chain uses TRBV28 and TRBJ2-1, with 10 positions matching TRBD2. The CDR3 runs 15 residues. V shed 4 bases, J shed 8 bases, and the junction held 8 bases outside the gene matches. Per germline, CDR1 MDHEN and CDR2 SYDVKM. CDR3 in DNA: TGTGCCAGCAGTTCCGGCGCTAGCGGGAGCGATGAGCAGTTCTTC. Translated: CASSSGASGSDEQFF.

V gene TRBV18 combines with J gene TRBJ1-1; no clear D gene. V was pared by 2 bases and J by 0 bases, with 10 bases between. Germline V gives CDR1 KGHSH, CDR2 LQKENI. This CDR3 region has 15 residues. The DNA for the CDR3 is TGTGCCAGCTCACCAGGATCGGGGTTGAACACTGAAGCTTTCTTT. This codes for CASSPGSGLNTEAFF.

This chain connects TRBV5-1 to TRBJ1-1, with D perhaps matching TRBD1 (6 bases). Germline lookup yields CDR1 SGHRS and CDR2 YFSETQ. V lost 0 bases, J lost 4 bases, and 10 bases lay in between. This CDR3 has 14 residues. CDR3 sequence (DNA): TGCGCCAGCAGCTTGGCACAGGGAATCACTGAAGCTTTCTTT. Translation gives CASSLAQGITEAFF.

V is TRBV28 and J is TRBJ2-5; D may be TRBD1 (6 bases). Gene TRBJ2-7 matches the end of the DNA better, so the J call may be wrong. Germline V lookup: CDR1 MDHEN, CDR2 SYDVKM. The CDR3 sequence is 12 residues long. CDR3 DNA: TGTGCCAGCAGACAGGGTATTTACGAGCAGTACTTC. Amino acid sequence: CASRQGIYEQYF.

Comments on this clone: Germline and junction disagree at one end, which may indicate a read error. The chain has TRBV29-1 and TRBJ2-7; 11 nucleotides agree with TRBD1. The CDR3 length is 11 residues. CDR1 and CDR2 (germline): SQVTM, ANQGSEA. CDR3 loop: CSARDRGKMNF. The DNA for the CDR3 is TGCAGCGCCCGGGACAGGGGGAAGATGAACTTC.

This chain uses TRBV6-5 with TRBJ2-7; a weak D match, TRBD1 (6 bases). The CDR3 runs to 16 residues. CDR1 and CDR2 (germline): MNHEY, SVGAGI. V was trimmed by 0 bases and J by 2 bases, leaving 14 bases between them. CDR3 loop: CASSYSAGTKPYEQYF. Here the CDR3 DNA reads TGTGCCAGCAGTTACTCGGCTGGGACAAAACCCTACGAGCAGTACTTC.

The chain couples TRBV5-1 to TRBJ2-1; possible D gene TRBD1, 7 bases. The CDR3 runs 18 residues. V was shortened by 1 base and J by 7 bases, with 24 bases between the two germline ends. Germline CDR1 is SGHRS and CDR2 is YFSETQ. CDR3 residues: CASSLTPGSEGAGNEQFF. As DNA, the CDR3 is TGCGCCAGCAGCTTGACCCCCGGGTCGGAGGGGGCGGGTAATGAGCAGTTCTTC.

The chain has TRBV9 and TRBJ2-1; D might be TRBD2 (6 bases). Between the trimmed V and J ends, which lost 3 bases and 12 bases, there was a span of 16 bases. Germline CDR1 reads SGDLS; CDR2 reads YYNGEE. The CDR3 covers 13 residues. The CDR3 nucleotides are TGTGCCAGCAGCGCTCCCATTGCGGAGGGGCAGTTCTTC. Encoded protein: CASSAPIAEGQFF.

J is TRBJ1-5 and V is TRBV28; TRBD1 is a possible D gene (6 bases). CDR1 and CDR2 (germline): MDHEN, SYDVKM. The ends were cut back, 4 bases at V and 2 bases at J, with 18 bases in the middle. The CDR3 spans 17 residues. The CDR3 DNA is TGTGCCAGCAGTTCCGGGGAGGGGGTATGGGGCAATCAGCCCCAGCATTTT. As protein: CASSSGEGVWGNQPQHF.

This chain connects TRBV11-2 to TRBJ2-7; 7 nucleotides agree with TRBD1. The trim removed 1 base at V and 2 bases at J, leaving 5 bases unmatched. The germline V gene encodes CDR1 SGHAT and CDR2 FQNNGV. This CDR3 comprises 15 residues. The CDR3 region is CASSLGGTVTYEQYF. The CDR3 nucleotides are TGTGCCAGCAGCTTAGGAGGGACAGTCACCTACGAGCAGTACTTC.

The J gene is TRBJ2-2, the V gene TRBV5-1; 7 positions agree with TRBD1. CDR3 length equals 17 residues. V was clipped by 1 base and J by 0 bases; unmatched bases: 6. Germline assignment: CDR1 SGHRS and CDR2 YFSETQ. CDR3: CASSLRGPVANTGELFF. DNA of the CDR3: TGCGCCAGCAGCTTGAGGGGGCCAGTCGCGAACACCGGGGAGCTGTTTTTT.

The chain has TRBV19 and TRBJ1-2, with D unclear. Germline-derived CDR1 and CDR2 are LNHDA and SQIVND (reference sequence). The CDR3 runs to 14 residues. Between the trimmed V and J ends, which lost 3 bases and 4 bases, there was a span of 12 bases. The DNA of the CDR3 is TGTGCCAGTAGTATGGAAGGTGACTTCTATGGCTACACCTTC. This gives the protein CASSMEGDFYGYTF. The full variable domain, in which reference TRBV19 and TRBJ1-2 provide the parts outside the CDR3, is DGGITQSPKYLFRKEGQNVTLSCEQNLNHDAMYWYRQDPGQGLRLIYYSQIVNDFQKGDIAEGYSVSREKKESFPLTVTSAQKNPTAFYLCASSMEGDFYGYTFGSGTRLTVV.

This sequence joins TRBV4-1 and TRBJ2-1, with 9 bases identical to TRBD1. The germline CDR1 and CDR2 sequences are MGHRA and YSYEKL. Trimming took 3 bases from V and 11 from J; bases not matched to a gene: 14. This CDR3 region has 16 residues. This CDR3 reads CASSHNDRGGFPKQFF. CDR3 bases: TGCGCCAGCAGCCACAACGACAGGGGGGGATTCCCGAAGCAGTTCTTC.

This chain uses TRBV5-1 with TRBJ1-3, with D perhaps TRBD1 (6 bases). Germline CDR1 and CDR2: SGHRS and YFSETQ. The CDR3 contains 14 residues. Deletions cut 4 bases from V and 0 bases from J, with 8 bases between. The CDR3 loop reads CASSRDNSGNTIYF. The CDR3 region has the DNA TGCGCCAGCAGCCGGGACAACTCTGGAAACACCATATATTTT.

V gene TRBV27 combines with J gene TRBJ2-6, with 9 bases aligning to TRBD2. V dropped 5 bases and J dropped 3; count of bases not matched to a gene: 8. Germline loops: CDR1 MNHEY, CDR2 SMNVEV (reference sequence). The CDR3 loop spans 17 amino acids. In DNA form, the CDR3 reads TGTGCCAGCAGTGCGACAGGGACTAGCCTTGGGGCCAACGTCCTGACTTTC. Its translation is CASSATGTSLGANVLTF.

The rearrangement joins TRBV5-1 to TRBJ2-4, with 14 bases fitting TRBD2. From germline, CDR1 is SGHRS and CDR2 YFSETQ. The length of the CDR3 is 16 residues. Trimming removed 3 bases from V and 6 bases from J; junction bases left unmatched: 5. CDR3 nucleotides: TGCGCCAGCAGCTCGACCGGGACTAGCGGGGGAAACATTCAGTACTTC. It codes for CASSSTGTSGGNIQYF.

This chain connects TRBV10-3 to TRBJ1-5, with TRBD1 matching over 7 bases. Germline CDR1 ENHRY, CDR2 SYGVKD. The CDR3 is 18 amino acids. V lost 2 bases to trimming and J lost 1 base; unmatched junction nucleotides: 11. CDR3 sequence (DNA): TGTGCCATCAGTGAGGCGACAGGGAAGATAGGAAGCAATCAGCCCCAGCATTTT. It specifies CAISEATGKIGSNQPQHF.

This chain uses TRBV28 with TRBJ2-2, with 8 nucleotides matching TRBD2. CDR1 and CDR2 (germline): MDHEN, SYDVKM. Trimming at V came to 11 bases and at J to 1 base, leaving 3 bases not matched to a gene. CDR3 length: 13 residues. The chain's CDR3 is CALTSGNTGELFF. The CDR3 nucleotides read TGTGCCCTAACTAGCGGGAACACCGGGGAGCTGTTTTTT.

The chain is built from TRBV10-3 and TRBJ1-3; 9 nucleotides line up with TRBD1. V dropped 0 bases and J dropped 1; count of bases not matched to a gene: 4. Germline CDR1 ENHRY, CDR2 SYGVKD. CDR3 size: 17 residues. CDR3 nucleotides: TGTGCCATCAGTGAGTCGTCGGGACAGGGATCTGGAAACACCATATATTTT. This encodes CAISESSGQGSGNTIYF.